Presented here are 32 T cell receptor beta chains from one specimen sequenced in a study of T cell changes during pregnancy in multiple sclerosis. Only in-frame clones appear in the TCRdb table, and some are missing; sequencing was by immunoSEQ multiplex PCR. The sample has approximately 100,000 clones, roughly nine tenths seen once. Sequencing was performed on peripheral blood, taken before pregnancy. These receptors were taken from a female donor with multiple sclerosis, enrolled in a pregnancy study.

The gene calls are TRBV19 and TRBJ1-4; D is unclear. Germline CDR1 reads LNHDA; CDR2 reads SQIVND (reference sequence). The V end was cut by 4 bases, the J end by 7 bases, with 7 bases between. The CDR3 sequence is 12 residues long. Written as DNA, the CDR3 is TGTGCCAGTAGTAGGGCCGGTGAAAAACTGTTTTTT. Its translation: CASSRAGEKLFF.

The CDR3 region has the DNA TGTGCCATCAGTGAGTCAGGCAGGGGCGGCAATCAGCCCCAGCATTTT. Translated, it gives CAISESGRGGNQPQHF. The chain is built from TRBV10-3 and TRBJ1-5; a possible D gene is TRBD1 (6 bases). The CDR3 length is 16 residues. CDR1 and CDR2 from the germline V gene are ENHRY and SYGVKD. V lost 0 bases and J 2 bases, leaving 11 bases between the germline ends.

The chain joins TRBV6-6 to TRBJ1-2; D is ambiguous. Germline CDR1 MNHNY, CDR2 SVGAGI (reference sequence). The CDR3 has 15 amino acids. Trimming cost V 2 bases and J 5 bases, with 15 bases left between them. CDR3 residues: CASSYGEGTRYGYTF. In nucleotides, the CDR3 is TGTGCCAGCAGTTACGGGGAGGGTACCCGTTATGGCTACACCTTC.

J is TRBJ2-7 and V is TRBV6-6; D is possibly TRBD1 (6 bases). CDR3 length: 13 amino acids. The ends were cut back, 5 bases at V and 5 bases at J, with 13 bases in the middle. Germline CDR1 reads MNHNY; CDR2 reads SVGAGI (reference sequence). CDR3 amino acids: CASSDTGFHEQYF. The CDR3 DNA reads as TGTGCCAGCAGTGACACAGGGTTCCACGAGCAGTACTTC.

The chain carries TRBV19 and TRBJ1-1; TRBD1 matches at 9 bases. The CDR3 is made up of 15 amino acids. CDR1 LNHDA and CDR2 SQIVND come from the germline V gene (reference sequence). The V gene end was trimmed by 2 bases and the J gene end by 3 bases; junction bases not matched to a gene: 4. DNA for the CDR3: TGTGCCAGTAGTATAAACAGGGGGCTTGACACTGAAGCTTTCTTT. It translates to CASSINRGLDTEAFF.

In its sample, this clone was seen once. The chain carries TRBV25-1 and TRBJ1-1; D is unresolved. This CDR3 contains 11 residues. CDR1 MGHDK and CDR2 SYGVNS come from the germline V gene. Trimming took 8 bases from V and 5 from J, leaving 9 bases between them. Written as DNA, the CDR3 is TGTGCCAGCTGGTCGGGGACTGAAGCTTTCTTT. This sequence encodes CASWSGTEAFF.

The V call is TRBV30, the J call TRBJ2-7, with 7 bases lining up with TRBD2. V was clipped by 2 bases and J by 7 bases; unmatched bases: 11. This CDR3 has 14 amino acids. Germline CDR1 and CDR2: GTSNPN and SVGIG (reference sequence). As DNA, the CDR3 is TGTGCCTGGAGTAGGGTCGCGGGAGTTGGGGAGCAGTACTTC. Translation: CAWSRVAGVGEQYF.

CDR3 sequence (DNA): TGTGCCAGCAGTCATCCGGGGACAGGGCCTGAAAAACTGTTTTTT. Its translation: CASSHPGTGPEKLFF. This sequence joins TRBV5-5 and TRBJ1-4; TRBD1 matches 9 bases. The CDR3 consists of 15 residues. Germline CDR1 SGHKS, CDR2 YYEKEE (reference sequence). V lost 5 bases and J lost 7; bases outside the gene matches: 9.

This clone has a handful of counts. The chain uses TRBV19 and TRBJ2-7, with 10 bases that match TRBD2. The germline CDR1 and CDR2 sequences are LNHDA and SQIVND (reference sequence). The trim removed 6 bases at V and 5 bases at J, leaving 10 bases unmatched. CDR3 length: 15 residues. The CDR3 reads CASRSRLAGADEQYF. The CDR3 DNA reads TGTGCCAGTAGAAGTCGTCTAGCGGGAGCGGACGAGCAGTACTTC. Full variable domain (missing parts from reference TRBV19 and TRBJ2-7): DGGITQSPKYLFRKEGQNVTLSCEQNLNHDAMYWYRQDPGQGLRLIYYSQIVNDFQKGDIAEGYSVSREKKESFPLTVTSAQKNPTAFYLCASRSRLAGADEQYFGPGTRLTVT.

This chain connects TRBV5-1 to TRBJ2-1, with a tentative D call TRBD1 (6 bases). Germline V gene sequence: CDR1 SGHRS, CDR2 YFSETQ. Trimming removed 4 bases from V and 6 bases from J, with 17 bases in between. The CDR3 is made up of 15 amino acids. The DNA of the CDR3 is TGCGCCAGCAGCACAGGGACGGGGAAAGTCAATGAGCAGTTCTTC. It translates to CASSTGTGKVNEQFF.

The V and J genes are TRBV6-6 and TRBJ1-2; D gene ambiguous. Germline lookup yields CDR1 MNHNY and CDR2 SVGAGI (reference sequence). V lost 0 bases to trimming and J lost 4 bases, with 9 bases between them. The CDR3 totals 14 residues. Here the CDR3 DNA reads TGTGCCAGCAGTTACTCTACAGACGGCTATGGCTACACCTTC. The encoded protein is CASSYSTDGYGYTF.

This clone was detected once. The chain recombines TRBV9 with TRBJ2-1; tentative D call: TRBD2 (6 bases). Germline assignment: CDR1 SGDLS and CDR2 YYNGEE. The V gene lost 2 bases and the J gene lost 4 bases, with 13 bases spanning the gap. The CDR3 runs 15 residues. The DNA of the CDR3 is TGTGCCAGCAGCGTCGGGTCCGCGGGGTACAATGAGCAGTTCTTC. Protein sequence: CASSVGSAGYNEQFF.

The chain recombines TRBV12-5 with TRBJ1-2, with D perhaps TRBD1 (6 bases). Between the trimmed V and J ends, which lost 6 bases and 2 bases, there was a span of 10 bases. Germline CDR1 LGHNT, CDR2 FRNRAP. This CDR3 has 13 amino acids. CDR3 sequence reads: CASGDGQNYGYTF. CDR3 DNA sequence: TGTGCTAGTGGCGACGGACAGAACTATGGCTACACCTTC. Full variable domain (remainder filled in from reference TRBV12-5 and TRBJ1-2): DARVTQTPRHKVTEMGQEVTMRCQPILGHNTVFWYRQTMMQGLELLAYFRNRAPLDDSGMPKDRFSAEMPDATLATLKIQPSEPRDSAVYFCASGDGQNYGYTFGSGTRLTVV.

Written as DNA, the CDR3 is TGTGCCAGCAGTTACGTCAGGGGGACGTCCGAGCAGTACTTC. Translated, it gives CASSYVRGTSEQYF. V is TRBV6-6 and J is TRBJ2-7; 7 nucleotides agree with TRBD1. The germline gives CDR1 MNHNY, CDR2 SVGAGI (reference sequence). CDR3 length: 14 residues. Unmatched junction bases numbered 7, after V lost 2 bases and J lost 6 bases.

The CDR3 spells CASGILAGGLTGELFF. In DNA form, the CDR3 reads TGTGCTAGTGGTATACTAGCGGGAGGGTTGACCGGGGAGCTGTTTTTT. The rearrangement uses TRBV12-5 and TRBJ2-2; TRBD2 matches 13 bases. Germline loops: CDR1 LGHNT, CDR2 FRNRAP. The CDR3 totals 16 residues. The V gene end was trimmed by 5 bases and the J gene end by 5 bases; junction bases not matched to a gene: 5.

The rearrangement links TRBV9 to TRBJ2-2, with 8 bases aligning to TRBD1. Germline V gene data show CDR1 as SGDLS and CDR2 as YYNGEE. V was clipped by 3 bases and J by 6 bases; unmatched bases: 10. The CDR3 has 16 amino acids. DNA of the CDR3: TGTGCCAGCAGCGCCCCCGGACAGGGCAACGCCGGGGAGCTGTTTTTT. Protein: CASSAPGQGNAGELFF.

The CDR3 loop reads CASSLGTGHNEQFF. The DNA of the CDR3 is TGTGCCAGCAGTTTAGGGACAGGGCACAATGAGCAGTTCTTC. The chain has TRBV27 and TRBJ2-1, with 9 positions matching TRBD1. This CDR3 comprises 14 residues. CDR1 is MNHEY, CDR2 SMNVEV, per germline (reference sequence). V shed 2 bases and J 5 bases; nucleotides not matched to a gene: 1.

The V and J genes are TRBV7-4 and TRBJ2-7, with D maybe TRBD2 (6 bases). This CDR3 has 12 residues. Germline V gene data show CDR1 as SGHVT and CDR2 as SQSDAQ. V lost 5 bases and J 6 bases, leaving 11 bases between the germline ends. CDR3 sequence: CASSAAGFEQYF. CDR3 coding DNA: TGTGCCAGCAGCGCGGCGGGGTTCGAGCAGTACTTC.

The chain is built from TRBV19 and TRBJ2-1, with 11 positions matching TRBD2. The CDR3 length is 16 residues. V lost 1 base to trimming and J lost 3 bases; unmatched junction nucleotides: 2. From germline, CDR1 is LNHDA and CDR2 SQIVND (reference sequence). This CDR3 reads CASSIGLAGLYNEQFF. As DNA, the CDR3 is TGTGCCAGTAGTATAGGACTAGCGGGGCTCTACAATGAGCAGTTCTTC.

The V and J genes are TRBV7-9 and TRBJ2-2; 9 bases fit TRBD1. Germline V CDR1 and CDR2: SEHNR, FQNEAQ (reference sequence). V was clipped by 6 bases and J by 2 bases; unmatched bases: 7. The CDR3 contains 16 residues. CDR3 region: CASSQGDRANTGELFF. In nucleotides, the CDR3 is TGTGCCAGCAGTCAGGGGGACAGGGCAAACACCGGGGAGCTGTTTTTT.

There are a few counts of this clone. The V call is TRBV4-2, the J call TRBJ2-2; 9 nucleotides agree with TRBD2. This CDR3 spans 17 amino acids. J was trimmed by 1 base and V by 3 bases; bases with no gene match: 6. Per the germline V gene, CDR1 is LGHNA and CDR2 is YNFKEQ. The CDR3 loop reads CASSHGAGGLNTGELFF. The CDR3 nucleotides are TGTGCCAGCAGCCATGGAGCGGGAGGCCTGAACACCGGGGAGCTGTTTTTT.

This clone was seen more than once but under ten times. This rearrangement joins TRBV6-6 to TRBJ2-2; D gene uncertain. Looked up from germline, CDR1 is MNHNY and CDR2 is SVGAGI (reference sequence). V was pared by 4 bases and J by 5 bases, with 5 bases between. CDR3 length: 12 amino acids. This CDR3 is CASSSNTGELFF. For the CDR3, the DNA is TGTGCCAGCAGTTCAAATACCGGGGAGCTGTTTTTT.

The rearrangement links TRBV5-4 to TRBJ2-7, with D possibly being TRBD2 (6 bases). V was clipped by 3 bases and J by 6 bases, with 16 bases between them. Germline V gene sequence: CDR1 SGHNT, CDR2 YYREEE (reference sequence). This CDR3 is 14 amino acids long. The CDR3 DNA is TGTGCCAGCAGCTCGTCCACTGCGGGGAGCGAGCAGTACTTC. Its translation: CASSSSTAGSEQYF.

The chain has TRBV5-1 and TRBJ2-7; 9 nucleotides agree with TRBD2. The germline CDR1 and CDR2 sequences are SGHRS and YFSETQ. The CDR3 has 17 residues. V shed 4 bases, J shed 6 bases, and the junction held 17 bases outside the gene matches. For the CDR3, the DNA is TGCGCCAGCAGCCCGGGGAGGTCGGGCGGGGGGGCCCTCGAGCAGTACTTC. Its translation: CASSPGRSGGGALEQYF. The full variable domain, in which reference TRBV5-1 and TRBJ2-7 provide the parts outside the CDR3, is KAGVTQTPRYLIKTRGQQVTLSCSPISGHRSVSWYQQTPGQGLQFLFEYFSETQRNKGNFPGRFSGRQFSNSRSEMNVSTLELGDSALYLCASSPGRSGGGALEQYFGPGTRLTVT.

This chain joins TRBV4-1 and TRBJ2-1, with 14 bases lining up with TRBD2. The CDR3 contains 16 residues. Germline values: CDR1 MGHRA, CDR2 YSYEKL. Trimming removed 3 bases from V and 9 bases from J; junction bases left unmatched: 7. This CDR3 is CASSQPGTSGSSEQFF. CDR3 coding DNA: TGCGCCAGCAGCCAGCCCGGGACTAGCGGGAGTTCTGAGCAGTTCTTC.

This chain links TRBV7-2 with TRBJ2-2, with TRBD2 matching 9 bases. V was clipped by 4 bases and J by 0 bases; unmatched bases: 3. Germline lookup yields CDR1 SGHTA and CDR2 FQGNSA. CDR3 size: 16 residues. The CDR3 loop reads CASSYLAGTNTGELFF. CDR3 bases: TGTGCCAGCAGCTACCTAGCGGGGACGAACACCGGGGAGCTGTTTTTT. The full variable domain, in which reference TRBV7-2 and TRBJ2-2 provide the parts outside the CDR3, is GAGVSQSPSNKVTEKGKDVELRCDPISGHTALYWYRQSLGQGLEFLIYFQGNSAPDKSGLPSDRFSAERTGGSVSTLTIQRTQQEDSAVYLCASSYLAGTNTGELFFGEGSRLTVL.

This chain connects TRBV7-6 to TRBJ2-5; the D gene is possibly TRBD2 (5 bases). Germline V CDR1 and CDR2: SGHVS, FNYEAQ. The CDR3 runs to 13 residues. Trimming removed 5 bases at V and 5 bases at J, with 12 bases between. CDR3 protein: CASSPPGWETQYF. CDR3 sequence (DNA): TGTGCCAGCAGCCCACCGGGATGGGAGACCCAGTACTTC.

The rearrangement links TRBV7-9 to TRBJ2-1; D may be TRBD2 (5 bases). Germline V gives CDR1 SEHNR, CDR2 FQNEAQ (reference sequence). This CDR3 has 18 residues. Deletions cut 2 bases from V and 4 bases from J, with 21 bases between. CDR3 region: CASSLSSGNLNNYNEQFF. The CDR3 region has the DNA TGTGCCAGCAGCTTATCCAGCGGAAACCTTAATAATTACAATGAGCAGTTCTTC.

The chain carries TRBV18 and TRBJ1-2; no clear D. The CDR3 is 13 amino acids. The germline CDR1 and CDR2 sequences are KGHSH and LQKENI. The V end lost 3 bases, the J end lost 3 bases, and 8 bases lay between the germline ends. CDR3 loop: CASSPDTDYGYTF. The CDR3 DNA is TGTGCCAGCTCACCTGACACCGACTATGGCTACACCTTC.

In this sample, this clone turned up once. The genes are TRBV27 and TRBJ1-1, with D perhaps TRBD1 (6 bases). The CDR3 loop spans 13 amino acids. CDR1 and CDR2 (germline): MNHEY, SMNVEV (reference sequence). The germline V and J ends were trimmed by 0 bases and 7 bases, with 9 bases remaining between them. The DNA for the CDR3 is TGTGCCAGCAGTTTATCCAGGGGCCGTGAAGCTTTCTTT. Its protein is CASSLSRGREAFF.

The rearrangement uses TRBV19 and TRBJ2-7; 9 bases agree with TRBD1. The CDR3 length is 15 residues. V lost 5 bases, J lost 4 bases, and 9 bases stayed unmatched. Germline CDR1 reads LNHDA; CDR2 reads SQIVND (reference sequence). CDR3 protein: CASSWGTGIDYEQYF. CDR3 bases: TGTGCCAGTAGTTGGGGGACAGGGATTGATTACGAGCAGTACTTC.

The chain joins TRBV9 to TRBJ2-7, with D possibly matching TRBD1 (5 bases). The CDR3 extends over 14 amino acids. The V gene's germline CDR1 is SGDLS and CDR2 YYNGEE. V lost 0 bases, J lost 6 bases, and 13 bases lay in between. This chain's CDR3 is CASSVGIQGAEQYF. In nucleotides, the CDR3 is TGTGCCAGCAGCGTAGGCATCCAGGGCGCCGAGCAGTACTTC.